The sequence of this T cell receptor (beta chain) was determined in a study of shared clonotypes between healthy human individuals. The CDR3 runs 13 residues. The germline V and J ends were trimmed by 4 bases and 3 bases, with 11 bases remaining between them. The germline V gene has CDR1 SGHRS and CDR2 YFSETQ. The assay was immunoSEQ multiplex PCR, and TCRdb's table has in-frame clones only and misses some. The table includes fewer than 1.8 million clones, just under 99% detected once. V gene TRBV5-1 combines with J gene TRBJ2-7, with a weak D call TRBD2 (6 bases). The receptor comes from a man aged 25-45 years in good health. The specimen was naive CD4+ T cells sorted from blood. Subset of the sample: CD45RA+ positively selected. The CDR3, as DNA: TGCGCCAGCAGCCCGGGGGACTTCTACGAGCAGTACTTC. Its protein product is CASSPGDFYEQYF. The whole variable domain, filled in from reference TRBV5-1 and TRBJ2-7, reads KAGVTQTPRYLIKTRGQQVTLSCSPISGHRSVSWYQQTPGQGLQFLFEYFSETQRNKGNFPGRFSGRQFSNSRSEMNVSTLELGDSALYLCASSPGDFYEQYFGPGTRLTVT.